Shown below are 30 T cell receptor beta chains from a single sample sequenced in a study of early T cells in non-severe SARS-CoV-2 infection. One entry per CDR3 protein results from TCRdb running MiXCR on the 5' RACE reads. This sample has approximately 50,000 distinct CDR3 sequences, with approximately 7.6% found just once. The sequenced material came from whole blood. The receptors here all came from an adult who was a healthcare worker with PCR-confirmed SARS-CoV-2 infection or an uninfected control (not recorded which).

This clonotype occurred many times. V is TRBV5-6 and J is TRBJ2-7; 13 bases line up with TRBD2. From germline, CDR1 is SGHDT and CDR2 YYEEEE. The CDR3 consists of 16 residues. V shed 1 base and J 2 bases; nucleotides not matched to a gene: 3. CDR3 region: CASSLLGTSGTYEQYF. The CDR3 region has the DNA TGTGCCAGCAGCTTGCTCGGGACTAGCGGGACCTACGAGCAGTACTTC.

This clonotype has only a few counts. The V call is TRBV13, the J call TRBJ2-2; 13 nucleotides align to TRBD2. The ends lost 3 bases at V and 6 bases at J; junction bases unmatched: 10. CDR1 is PRHDT and CDR2 is FYEKMQ in the germline V gene (reference sequence). The CDR3 runs 18 residues. CDR3 coding DNA: TGTGCCAGCAGCTTCAGGACTAGCGGGGGCCACTTGCCCGGGGAGCTGTTTTTT. It yields the protein CASSFRTSGGHLPGELFF.

Many counts were recorded for this clonotype. This chain joins TRBV29-1 and TRBJ1-5, with a tentative D call TRBD1 (5 bases). The germline V gene has CDR1 SQVTM and CDR2 ANQGSEA. Trimming took 4 bases from V and 0 from J, leaving 7 bases between them. This CDR3 is built from 13 residues. DNA of the CDR3: TGCAGCGTTGGGGGGAATAGCAATCAGCCCCAGCATTTT. Encoded protein: CSVGGNSNQPQHF.

This clonotype was counted ten times or more. The V call is TRBV3-1, the J call TRBJ2-5; 10 bases map to TRBD2. V lost 3 bases, J lost 4 bases, and 8 bases stayed unmatched. CDR3 length: 16 residues. The V gene's germline CDR1 is LGHDT and CDR2 YNNKEL (reference sequence). CDR3 in DNA: TGTGCCAGCAGCCACCCCGGGACTAGCGCTTCAGAGACCCAGTACTTC. Its protein is CASSHPGTSASETQYF.

This clonotype was counted only a few times. The CDR3 coding sequence is TGCAGCGTTGTGACTAGCGGGATAAGCTCCTACAATGAGCAGTTCTTC. Protein product: CSVVTSGISSYNEQFF. This rearrangement joins TRBV29-1 to TRBJ2-1; 11 bases map to TRBD2. The CDR3 sequence is 16 residues long. Trimming took 4 bases from V and 0 from J; bases not matched to a gene: 5. CDR1 is SQVTM and CDR2 is ANQGSEA in the germline V gene.

There are a few counts of this clonotype. The rearrangement uses TRBV5-1 and TRBJ2-7; D may be TRBD1 (6 bases). The length of the CDR3 is 14 residues. The V end lost 2 bases, the J end lost 7 bases, and 16 bases lay between the germline ends. Looked up from germline, CDR1 is SGHRS and CDR2 is YFSETQ. This CDR3 reads CASSLHDRTGEQYF. DNA of the CDR3: TGCGCCAGCAGCTTACATGACAGGACGGGGGAGCAGTACTTC.

Details on this clonotype: Sequence at one end of the junction differs from germline and may be a read error. The chain has TRBV4-1 and TRBJ2-3; D is perhaps TRBD1 (5 bases). This CDR3 is built from 12 residues. CDR1 is MGHRA and CDR2 is YSYEKL in the germline V gene. Here the CDR3 DNA reads TGCGCCAGCAGCCAAGTAGGGGCTCACCGTGATTTT. Amino acids: CASSQVGAHRDF.

This clonotype was found many times. This chain joins TRBV14 and TRBJ2-3, with D unclear. Trimming removed 1 base at V and 3 bases at J, with 11 bases between. This CDR3 is 15 amino acids long. Germline V gene sequence: CDR1 SGHDN, CDR2 FVKESK. The DNA for the CDR3 is TGTGCCAGCAGCCAAGTTACCTCGCTGACAGATACGCAGTATTTT. Encoded protein: CASSQVTSLTDTQYF.

The gene calls are TRBV20-1 and TRBJ2-7; 8 bases are shared with TRBD2. With 3 bases clipped from V and 4 bases from J, the junction kept 8 bases outside the gene matches. Per the germline V gene, CDR1 is DFQATT and CDR2 is SNEGSKA (reference sequence). There are 14 residues in the CDR3. CDR3 coding DNA: TGCAGTGCTAGTCCGAGCGGGGGTAAATACGAGCAGTACTTC. The encoded protein is CSASPSGGKYEQYF.

V and J are TRBV5-1 and TRBJ1-1; 11 bases align to TRBD1. The CDR3 loop spans 16 amino acids. The junction had 7 bases not matched to a gene; V was cut back by 4 bases and J by 2 bases. Germline V gene data show CDR1 as SGHRS and CDR2 as YFSETQ. The CDR3, as DNA: TGCGCCAGCAGCGGAGGACAGGGGGCCGGAAACACTGAAGCTTTCTTT. It specifies CASSGGQGAGNTEAFF. The variable domain in full, completed from reference TRBV5-1 and TRBJ1-1, reads KAGVTQTPRYLIKTRGQQVTLSCSPISGHRSVSWYQQTPGQGLQFLFEYFSETQRNKGNFPGRFSGRQFSNSRSEMNVSTLELGDSALYLCASSGGQGAGNTEAFFGQGTRLTVV.

This clonotype was counted only a few times. The V and J genes are TRBV6-6 and TRBJ1-6; D is unresolved. V lost 0 bases and J lost 10, with 13 bases in between. The CDR3 is made up of 15 amino acids. CDR1 is MNHNY and CDR2 is SVGAGI in the germline V gene (reference sequence). CDR3 nucleotide sequence: TGTGCCAGCAGTTACTCGTTTGGGGTTGGATCACCCCTCCACTTT. It specifies CASSYSFGVGSPLHF.

This clonotype was seen only a few times. This sequence joins TRBV9 and TRBJ2-7; 8 bases are shared with TRBD1. Germline CDR1 is SGDLS and CDR2 is YYNGEE. The trim removed 0 bases at V and 3 bases at J, leaving 5 bases unmatched. This CDR3 is built from 15 residues. Here the CDR3 reads CASSVAPGQVYEQYF. The CDR3 coding sequence is TGTGCCAGCAGCGTAGCCCCGGGACAGGTCTACGAGCAGTACTTC. Full variable domain (outside the CDR3, taken from reference TRBV9 and TRBJ2-7): DSGVTQTPKHLITATGQRVTLRCSPRSGDLSVYWYQQSLDQGLQFLIQYYNGEERAKGNILERFSAQQFPDLHSELNLSSLELGDSALYFCASSVAPGQVYEQYFGPGTRLTVT.

J is TRBJ1-2 and V is TRBV4-1; a weak D match, TRBD1 (5 bases). Germline-derived CDR1 and CDR2 are MGHRA and YSYEKL. V was trimmed by 4 bases and J by 6 bases, leaving 24 bases between them. The CDR3 contains 17 residues. As DNA, the CDR3 is TGCGCCAGCAGCCCGGCGTCGGGGCCGGCCATGAACCATGGCTACACCTTC. Encoded protein: CASSPASGPAMNHGYTF.

This clonotype occurred a few times. This chain links TRBV6-6 with TRBJ1-6; maybe TRBD1 (6 bases). V lost 6 bases and J 10 bases, leaving 19 bases between the germline ends. The CDR3 length is 15 residues. Germline CDR1 MNHNY, CDR2 SVGAGI (reference sequence). CDR3 coding DNA: TGTGCCAGCAGCCTGAACAGGGTTGGGGAGTCACCCCTCCACTTT. Translating it yields CASSLNRVGESPLHF.

This clonotype was detected only a few times. The rearrangement links TRBV20-1 to TRBJ2-1, with D possibly being TRBD2 (5 bases). The CDR3 runs 16 residues. CDR1 is DFQATT, CDR2 SNEGSKA, per germline (reference sequence). Trimming left V 3 bases short and J 3 bases short, with 18 bases between. CDR3 sequence (DNA): TGCAGTGCTAGCAAACTACTAGAGTTCCGCTACAATGAGCAGTTCTTC. This gives the protein CSASKLLEFRYNEQFF.

The V call is TRBV4-1, the J call TRBJ1-1, with TRBD1 matching 8 bases. The junction had 10 bases not matched to a gene; V was cut back by 6 bases and J by 1 base. This CDR3 spans 16 amino acids. In germline, CDR1 is MGHRA, CDR2 YSYEKL. CDR3 DNA sequence: TGCGCCAGCAGAGGGGGCACCGGGACAGGGAACACTGAAGCTTTCTTT. Translating it yields CASRGGTGTGNTEAFF.

This clonotype was seen ten or more times. This rearrangement joins TRBV10-3 to TRBJ2-1, with TRBD2 identical over 7 bases. Germline loops: CDR1 ENHRY, CDR2 SYGVKD. Trimming at V came to 3 bases and at J to 10 bases, leaving 3 bases not matched to a gene. This CDR3 is built from 12 residues. The CDR3 is CAISERRGEQFF. The CDR3 region has the DNA TGTGCCATCAGTGAAAGGCGGGGGGAGCAGTTCTTC.

V usage is TRBV28 and J usage is TRBJ1-3, with D unclear. CDR1 and CDR2 from the germline V gene are MDHEN and SYDVKM. The CDR3 contains 14 residues. The V end lost 6 bases, the J end lost 2 bases, and 11 bases lay between the germline ends. The CDR3 is CASSPGGTGNTIYF. DNA of the CDR3: TGTGCCAGCAGCCCAGGCGGGACTGGAAACACCATATATTTT.

Only a few counts were recorded for this clonotype. The rearrangement links TRBV5-1 to TRBJ2-1; 8 bases match TRBD2. The CDR3 consists of 16 residues. CDR1 SGHRS and CDR2 YFSETQ come from the germline V gene. V trimming: 4 bases; J trimming: 5 bases; junction bases outside the gene matches: 11. The CDR3 nucleotides read TGCGCCAGCAGCCTACTTAATAGCGGGATGAACAATGAGCAGTTCTTC. Amino acid sequence: CASSLLNSGMNNEQFF.

The chain carries TRBV6-5 and TRBJ2-7; TRBD2 aligns across 11 bases. The germline V gene has CDR1 MNHEY and CDR2 SVGAGI. This CDR3 has 17 amino acids. Losses at the gene ends were 5 bases for V and 2 bases for J; bases not matched to a gene: 11. The CDR3 sequence is CASSTRLAGTVTYEQYF. The CDR3 DNA reads as TGTGCCAGCAGTACCCGACTAGCGGGGACCGTGACCTACGAGCAGTACTTC.

The rearrangement links TRBV29-1 to TRBJ2-3; D not resolved. The CDR3 is made up of 12 amino acids. V lost 5 bases and J lost 2, with 8 bases in between. CDR1 is SQVTM, CDR2 ANQGSEA, per germline. CDR3 sequence (DNA): TGCAGCGTTCCTTTAATCACAGATACGCAGTATTTT. The encoded protein is CSVPLITDTQYF.

This clonotype was counted ten times or more. The chain has TRBV28 and TRBJ1-1, with D possibly being TRBD1 (5 bases). The CDR3 has 13 amino acids. Looked up from germline, CDR1 is MDHEN and CDR2 is SYDVKM. The V end lost 7 bases, the J end lost 11 bases, and 20 bases lay between the germline ends. CDR3 bases: TGTGCCAGCAAGGTGGGGGGACGCCAAGTGGCTTTCTTT. It codes for CASKVGGRQVAFF.

The gene calls are TRBV6-2 or TRBV6-3 and TRBJ2-6; D unclear. The ends were cut back, 9 bases at V and 0 bases at J, with 9 bases in the middle. The CDR3 length is 14 residues. In germline, CDR1 is MNHEY, CDR2 SVGEGT. CDR3 sequence (DNA): TGTGCCAGTGGGGTACGCTCTGGGGCCAACGTCCTGACTTTC. The encoded protein is CASGVRSGANVLTF.

This clonotype was counted between two and nine times. The V gene is TRBV7-3, the J gene TRBJ2-1, with a weak D call TRBD2 (6 bases). The CDR3 has 13 residues. The V end lost 2 bases, the J end lost 9 bases, and 11 bases lay between the germline ends. CDR1 SGHTA and CDR2 FQGTGA come from the germline V gene. This CDR3 reads CASSLGVTSEQFF. The DNA of the CDR3 is TGTGCCAGCAGCTTAGGGGTGACTAGTGAGCAGTTCTTC.

The V call is TRBV7-9, the J call TRBJ2-1; D not resolved. V was pared by 2 bases and J by 6 bases, with 11 bases between. The CDR3 runs 14 residues. Germline CDR1 SEHNR, CDR2 FQNEAQ (reference sequence). The CDR3 loop reads CASSLSWLGNEQFF. The DNA of the CDR3 is TGTGCCAGCAGCTTATCCTGGTTGGGCAATGAGCAGTTCTTC.

The chain joins TRBV6-5 to TRBJ2-3; D is possibly TRBD2 (6 bases). From germline, CDR1 is MNHEY and CDR2 SVGAGI. This CDR3 spans 13 amino acids. Trimming left V 6 bases short and J 4 bases short, with 11 bases between. CDR3 nucleotides: TGTGCCAGCAGCCTTAGCGGCCCAGATACGCAGTATTTT. Translated: CASSLSGPDTQYF.

This chain links TRBV6-1 with TRBJ2-3; D is uncertain. The CDR3 consists of 14 residues. V lost 4 bases and J lost 0, with 8 bases in between. In germline, CDR1 is MNHNS, CDR2 SASEGT. CDR3 DNA: TGTGCCAGCAGTGGCCAGACTAGCACAGATACGCAGTATTTT. It yields the protein CASSGQTSTDTQYF.

The chain joins TRBV12-3 or TRBV12-4 to TRBJ1-2; D is uncertain. The CDR3 totals 13 residues. The germline V and J ends were trimmed by 6 bases and 3 bases, with 11 bases remaining between them. The CDR3 DNA reads as TGTGCCAGCAGCTCCTTAATGGACTATGGCTACACCTTC. The encoded protein is CASSSLMDYGYTF.

This clonotype has only a few counts. The chain has TRBV25-1 and TRBJ1-1, with a weak D call TRBD1 (6 bases). CDR3 size: 15 residues. Germline V gene data show CDR1 as MGHDK and CDR2 as SYGVNS. The germline V and J ends were trimmed by 1 base and 6 bases, with 15 bases remaining between them. Here the CDR3 reads CASSESGTGIPEAFF. CDR3 sequence (DNA): TGTGCCAGCAGTGAATCGGGCACAGGGATCCCTGAAGCTTTCTTT.

This clonotype was recorded a few times. V is TRBV12-5 and J is TRBJ2-7; no definite D call. This CDR3 has 14 amino acids. Germline CDR1 reads LGHNT; CDR2 reads FRNRAP. V gave up 6 bases and J gave up 0 bases, with 12 bases separating them. CDR3 DNA sequence: TGTGCTAGTGGCCCCTACTTGGACTCCTACGAGCAGTACTTC. Protein product: CASGPYLDSYEQYF.